This TCR beta chain was recovered during a study of beta chain features in type 1 diabetes. Expressed TCRB transcripts got sequenced, as all isolated RNA was reverse transcribed. The data were produced by immunoSEQ multiplex PCR, yet TCRdb's version contains in-frame clones alone and is incomplete. The sample shows roughly 250,000 clones, about a fifth of them seen only once. This CDR3 region has 16 residues. CDR1 and CDR2 from the germline V gene are SNHLY and FYNNEI. V lost 0 bases and J lost 1, with 12 bases in between. Study-wide results and caveats: Shorter TCRB CDR3s, moderately but significantly so, were found in Type 1 diabetes patients in all four CD4+ subsets.

With respect to this clone: Its specificity is unknown.

The rearrangement joins TRBV2 to TRBJ1-1, with unresolved D. This clonotype was sampled from a woman aged 35 to 49 with type 1 diabetes. Sequencing used naive CD4+ T cells from blood. CDR3 loop: CASSEALWSRNTEAFF. In DNA, the CDR3 is TGTGCCAGCAGTGAAGCGCTTTGGTCGAGGAACACTGAAGCTTTCTTT.